The subject of this entry is one T cell receptor (beta chain). The data were produced by immunoSEQ multiplex PCR, yet TCRdb's version contains in-frame clones alone and is incomplete. Of over 100,000 clones listed, roughly 90% are singletons. The entry originates in a study of blood T cell repertoires in COVID-19. The wider study: The cDNA or gDNA used as material had been derived from T cells, B-cell-depleted T cells, or PBMCs.

The sample comprised peripheral blood. The receptor was derived from a woman aged 50 to 60 with COVID-19, enrolled during active disease.

The CDR3 sequence: CASSVGQIPIYGYTF. In nucleotides, the CDR3 is TGTGCCAGCAGTGTTGGACAGATACCAATATATGGCTACACCTTC. The chain has TRBV2 and TRBJ1-2; TRBD1 might be the D (6 bases). The germline V and J ends were trimmed by 4 bases and 5 bases, with 17 bases remaining between them. The CDR3 length is 15 residues. Per germline, CDR1 SNHLY and CDR2 FYNNEI.